This T cell receptor beta chain was identified in a study of cytomegalovirus exposure and HLA in healthy donors. To note about this clone: Its antigen remains unidentified.

Germline assignment: CDR1 MDHEN and CDR2 SYDVKM. The ends were cut back, 10 bases at V and 3 bases at J, with 12 bases in the middle. This CDR3 is built from 12 residues. Overall study findings and caveats: Per published accounts, TCR beta sequences correctly predicted the HLA-A and HLA-B alleles of most subjects.

The study ran its PCR with 60 Vbeta and 13 Jbeta primers. Libraries were prepared by immunoSEQ multiplex PCR; TCRdb keeps only in-frame clonotypes and omits some of them. The table gives 200,000 to 250,000 clones; the top ten clones make up 1.1% of it. This clonotype originated in a girl aged 2-10 years in good health and CMV-seropositive. The specimen was PBMCs. The chain links TRBV28 to TRBJ1-1, with D uncertain. The CDR3 spells CATEVAYTEAFF. Here the CDR3 DNA reads TGTGCCACCGAGGTGGCCTACACTGAAGCTTTCTTT.